This paragraph covers one TCR beta chain sequence. The CDR3 contains 14 residues. The V gene lost 2 bases and the J gene lost 7 bases, with 9 bases spanning the gap. Germline CDR1 reads MNHNY; CDR2 reads SVGAGI (reference sequence). This sample was taken from a study of blood T cell repertoires in COVID-19. Study in general: Both acute and convalescent COVID-19 samples were obtained from the United States, Italy and Spain. T cells, B-cell-depleted T cells, or PBMCs supplied cDNA or gDNA.

Per the original data handling: Nucleated cell counts were estimated from reference gene primer amplification. Profiling relied on immunoSEQ multiplex PCR, and the TCRdb table lists in-frame clones only, not all of them. The V and J calls and the clone size are those of that table, but D and trimming were determined from the DNA. The sample has approximately 44,000 clones, about 85% seen once. V and J are TRBV6-6 and TRBJ1-6; no clear D gene. The sequenced sample was peripheral blood. The sequence was obtained from a man aged 60-69 years with acute or convalescent COVID-19. The CDR3 loop reads CASSYPELNSPLHF. CDR3 coding DNA: TGTGCCAGCAGTTACCCGGAGTTAAATTCACCCCTCCACTTT.